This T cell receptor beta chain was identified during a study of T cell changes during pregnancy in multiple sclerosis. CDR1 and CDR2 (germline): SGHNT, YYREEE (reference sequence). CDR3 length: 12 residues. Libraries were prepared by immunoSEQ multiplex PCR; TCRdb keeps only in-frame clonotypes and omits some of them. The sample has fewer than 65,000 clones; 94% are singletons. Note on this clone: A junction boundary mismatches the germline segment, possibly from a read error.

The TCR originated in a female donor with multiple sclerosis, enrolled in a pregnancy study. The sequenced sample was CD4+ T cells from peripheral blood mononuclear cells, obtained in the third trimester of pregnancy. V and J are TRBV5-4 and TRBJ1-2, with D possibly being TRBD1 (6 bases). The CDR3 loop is CASSLVLDSAIF. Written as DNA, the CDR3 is TGTGCCAGCAGCTTGGTATTGGACAGCGCGATCTTC.